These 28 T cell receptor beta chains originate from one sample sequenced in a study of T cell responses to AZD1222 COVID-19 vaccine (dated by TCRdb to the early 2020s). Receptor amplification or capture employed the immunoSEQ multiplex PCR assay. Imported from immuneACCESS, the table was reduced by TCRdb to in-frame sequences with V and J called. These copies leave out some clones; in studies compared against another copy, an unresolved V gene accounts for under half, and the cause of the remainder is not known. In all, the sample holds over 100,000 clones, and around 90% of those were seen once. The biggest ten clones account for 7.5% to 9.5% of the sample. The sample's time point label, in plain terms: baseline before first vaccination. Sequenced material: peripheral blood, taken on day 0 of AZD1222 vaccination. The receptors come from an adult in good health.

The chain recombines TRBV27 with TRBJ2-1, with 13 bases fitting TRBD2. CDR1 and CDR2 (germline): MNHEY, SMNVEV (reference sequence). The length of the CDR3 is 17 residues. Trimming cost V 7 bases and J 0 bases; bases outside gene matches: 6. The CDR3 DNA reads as TGTGCCAGCAACGGACTAGCGGGAGTGAGCTCCTACAATGAGCAGTTCTTC. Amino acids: CASNGLAGVSSYNEQFF.

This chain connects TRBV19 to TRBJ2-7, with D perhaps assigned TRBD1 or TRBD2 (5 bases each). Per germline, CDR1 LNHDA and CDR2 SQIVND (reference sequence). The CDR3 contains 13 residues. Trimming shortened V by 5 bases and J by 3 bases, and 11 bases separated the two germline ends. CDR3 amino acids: CASSLGPLYEQYF. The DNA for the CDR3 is TGTGCCAGTAGTCTGGGACCTCTCTACGAGCAGTACTTC.

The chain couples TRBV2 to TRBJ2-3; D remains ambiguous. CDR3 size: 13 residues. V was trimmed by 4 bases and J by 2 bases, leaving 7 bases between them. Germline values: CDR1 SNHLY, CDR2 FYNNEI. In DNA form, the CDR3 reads TGTGCCAGCAGTGTTACCTACACAGATACGCAGTATTTT. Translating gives CASSVTYTDTQYF. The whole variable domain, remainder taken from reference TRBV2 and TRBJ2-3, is EPEVTQTPSHQVTQMGQEVILRCVPISNHLYFYWYRQILGQKVEFLVSFYNNEISEKSEIFDDQFSVERPDGSNFTLKIRSTKLEDSAMYFCASSVTYTDTQYFGPGTRLTVL.

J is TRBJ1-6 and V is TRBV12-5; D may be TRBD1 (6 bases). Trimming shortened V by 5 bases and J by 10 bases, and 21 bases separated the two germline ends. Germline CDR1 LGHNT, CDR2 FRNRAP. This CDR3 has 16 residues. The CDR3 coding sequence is TGTGCTAGTGGTGCCCCGGCAGGGGCCGCGAGGTCACCCCTCCACTTT. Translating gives CASGAPAGAARSPLHF.

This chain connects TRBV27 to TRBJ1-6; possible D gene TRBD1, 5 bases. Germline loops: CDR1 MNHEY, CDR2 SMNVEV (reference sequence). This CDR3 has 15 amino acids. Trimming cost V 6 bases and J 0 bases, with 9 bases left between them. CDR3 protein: CASRGVGSYNSPLHF. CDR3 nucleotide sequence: TGTGCCAGCAGGGGGGTGGGCTCCTATAATTCACCCCTCCACTTT.

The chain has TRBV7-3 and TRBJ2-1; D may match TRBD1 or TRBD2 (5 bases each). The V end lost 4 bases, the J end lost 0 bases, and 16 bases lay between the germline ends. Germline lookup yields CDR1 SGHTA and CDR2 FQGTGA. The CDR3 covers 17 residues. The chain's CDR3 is CASSYRTGLGSYNEQFF. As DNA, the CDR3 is TGTGCCAGCAGCTACCGCACAGGACTGGGCTCCTACAATGAGCAGTTCTTC.

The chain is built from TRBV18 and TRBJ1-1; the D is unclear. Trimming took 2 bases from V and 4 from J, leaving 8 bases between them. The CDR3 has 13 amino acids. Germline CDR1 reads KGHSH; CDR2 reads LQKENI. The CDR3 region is CASSPEGGTEAFF. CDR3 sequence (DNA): TGTGCCAGCTCACCAGAAGGCGGCACTGAAGCTTTCTTT. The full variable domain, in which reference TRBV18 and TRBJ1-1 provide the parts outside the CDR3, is NAGVMQNPRHLVRRRGQEARLRCSPMKGHSHVYWYRQLPEEGLKFMVYLQKENIIDESGMPKERFSAEFPKEGPSILRIQQVVRGDSAAYFCASSPEGGTEAFFGQGTRLTVV.

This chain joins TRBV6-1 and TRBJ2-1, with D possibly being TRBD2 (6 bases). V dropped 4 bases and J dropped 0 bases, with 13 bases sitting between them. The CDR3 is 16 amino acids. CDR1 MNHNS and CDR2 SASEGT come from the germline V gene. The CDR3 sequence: CASSGKRVSSYNEQFF. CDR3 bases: TGTGCCAGCAGTGGTAAGCGGGTGAGCTCCTACAATGAGCAGTTCTTC.

This CDR3 reads CASSLFTGELFF. As DNA, the CDR3 is TGTGCCAGCAGCTTATTCACCGGGGAGCTGTTTTTT. This rearrangement joins TRBV7-2 to TRBJ2-2, with unresolved D. This CDR3 spans 12 amino acids. Per the germline V gene, CDR1 is SGHTA and CDR2 is FQGNSA. V lost 2 bases and J 4 bases, leaving 2 bases between the germline ends. The whole variable domain, filled in from reference TRBV7-2 and TRBJ2-2, reads GAGVSQSPSNKVTEKGKDVELRCDPISGHTALYWYRQSLGQGLEFLIYFQGNSAPDKSGLPSDRFSAERTGGSVSTLTIQRTQQEDSAVYLCASSLFTGELFFGEGSRLTVL.

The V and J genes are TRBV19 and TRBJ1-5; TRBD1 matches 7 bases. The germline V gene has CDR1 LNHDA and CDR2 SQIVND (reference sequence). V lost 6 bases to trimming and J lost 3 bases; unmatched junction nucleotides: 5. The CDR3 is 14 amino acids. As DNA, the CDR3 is TGTGCCAGTAGGGGGACAGAAATCAATCAGCCCCAGCATTTT. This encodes CASRGTEINQPQHF. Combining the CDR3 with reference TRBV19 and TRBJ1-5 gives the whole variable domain DGGITQSPKYLFRKEGQNVTLSCEQNLNHDAMYWYRQDPGQGLRLIYYSQIVNDFQKGDIAEGYSVSREKKESFPLTVTSAQKNPTAFYLCASRGTEINQPQHFGDGTRLSIL.

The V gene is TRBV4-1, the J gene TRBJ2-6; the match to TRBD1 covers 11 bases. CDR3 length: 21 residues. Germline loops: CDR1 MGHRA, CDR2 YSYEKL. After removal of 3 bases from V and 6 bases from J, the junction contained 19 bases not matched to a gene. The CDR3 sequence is CASSQRSGTGGDFVEANVLTF. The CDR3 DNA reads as TGCGCCAGCAGCCAGCGTTCCGGGACAGGGGGAGACTTCGTCGAGGCCAACGTCCTGACTTTC.

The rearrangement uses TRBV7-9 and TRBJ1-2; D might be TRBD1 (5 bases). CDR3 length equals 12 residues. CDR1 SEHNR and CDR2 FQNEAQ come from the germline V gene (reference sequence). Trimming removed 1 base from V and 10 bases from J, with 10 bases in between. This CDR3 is CASSLVGEDYTF. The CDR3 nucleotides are TGTGCCAGCAGCTTAGTAGGGGAGGACTACACCTTC.

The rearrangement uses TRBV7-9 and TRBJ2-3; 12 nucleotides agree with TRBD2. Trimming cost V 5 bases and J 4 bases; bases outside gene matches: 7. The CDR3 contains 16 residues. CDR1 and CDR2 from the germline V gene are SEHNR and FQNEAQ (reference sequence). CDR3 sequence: CASSPRLAGVADTQYF. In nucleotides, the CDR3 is TGTGCCAGCAGCCCCAGACTAGCGGGAGTGGCAGATACGCAGTATTTT.

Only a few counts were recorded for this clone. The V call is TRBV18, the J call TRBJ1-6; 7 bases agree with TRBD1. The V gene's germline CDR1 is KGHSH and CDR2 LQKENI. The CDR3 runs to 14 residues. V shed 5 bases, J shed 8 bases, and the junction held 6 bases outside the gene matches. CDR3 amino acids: CASSAGGDDSPLHF. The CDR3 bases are TGTGCCAGCTCAGCAGGGGGGGATGATTCACCCCTCCACTTT.

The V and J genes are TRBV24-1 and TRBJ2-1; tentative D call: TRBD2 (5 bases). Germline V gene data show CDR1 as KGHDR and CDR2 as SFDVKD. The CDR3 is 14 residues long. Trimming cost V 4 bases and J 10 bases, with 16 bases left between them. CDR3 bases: TGTGCCACCAGTGAGACTGGACGGACTTGGGAGCAGTTCTTC. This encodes CATSETGRTWEQFF.

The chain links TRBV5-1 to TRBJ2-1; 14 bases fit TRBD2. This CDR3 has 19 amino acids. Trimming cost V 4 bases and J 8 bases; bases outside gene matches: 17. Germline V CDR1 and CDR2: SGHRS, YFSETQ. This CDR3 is CASSRRPGLAGVIGDEQFF. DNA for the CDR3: TGCGCCAGCAGCAGAAGACCGGGACTAGCGGGAGTAATTGGGGATGAGCAGTTCTTC.

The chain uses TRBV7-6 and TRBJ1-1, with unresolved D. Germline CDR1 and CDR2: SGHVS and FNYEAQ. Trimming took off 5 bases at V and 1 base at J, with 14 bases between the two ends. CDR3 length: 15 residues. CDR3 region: CASSPIGWGNTEAFF. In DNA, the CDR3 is TGTGCCAGCAGCCCTATCGGCTGGGGGAACACTGAAGCTTTCTTT. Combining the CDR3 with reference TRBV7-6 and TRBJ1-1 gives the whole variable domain GAGVSQSPRYKVTKRGQDVALRCDPISGHVSLYWYRQALGQGPEFLTYFNYEAQQDKSGLPNDRFSAERPEGSISTLTIQRTEQRDSAMYRCASSPIGWGNTEAFFGQGTRLTVV.

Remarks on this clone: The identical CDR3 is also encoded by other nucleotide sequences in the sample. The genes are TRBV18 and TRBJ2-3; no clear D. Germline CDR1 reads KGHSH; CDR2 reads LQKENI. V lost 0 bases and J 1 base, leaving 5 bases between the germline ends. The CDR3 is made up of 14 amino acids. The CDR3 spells CASSPPVGTDTQYF. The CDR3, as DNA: TGTGCCAGCTCACCACCGGTAGGCACAGATACGCAGTATTTT.

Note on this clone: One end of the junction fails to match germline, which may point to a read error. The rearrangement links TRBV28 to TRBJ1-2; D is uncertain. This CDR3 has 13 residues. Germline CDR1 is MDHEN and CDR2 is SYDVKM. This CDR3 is CASSSHRDFGFTF. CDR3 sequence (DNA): TGTGCCAGCAGTTCCCATCGCGACTTTGGCTTCACCTTC.

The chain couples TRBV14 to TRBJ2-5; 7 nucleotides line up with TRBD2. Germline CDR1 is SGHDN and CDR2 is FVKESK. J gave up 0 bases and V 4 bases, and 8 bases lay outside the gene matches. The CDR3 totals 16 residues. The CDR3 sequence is CASSPRAGAYQETQYF. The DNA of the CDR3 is TGTGCCAGCAGCCCTAGGGCGGGAGCGTACCAAGAGACCCAGTACTTC.

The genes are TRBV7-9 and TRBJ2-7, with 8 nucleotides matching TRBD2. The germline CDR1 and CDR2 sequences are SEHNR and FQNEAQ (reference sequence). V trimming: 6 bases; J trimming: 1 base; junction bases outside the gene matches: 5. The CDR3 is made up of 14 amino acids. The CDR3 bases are TGTGCCAGCAGGGACGGGGGGGAATCCTACGAGCAGTACTTC. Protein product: CASRDGGESYEQYF.

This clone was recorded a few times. CDR3 amino acids: CASLGQWNTEAFF. The CDR3 nucleotides are TGTGCCAGCCTGGGGCAGTGGAACACTGAAGCTTTCTTT. The chain employs TRBV7-2 and TRBJ1-1, with D tentatively TRBD1 (5 bases). CDR3 length equals 13 residues. V was pared by 8 bases and J by 1 base, with 11 bases between. CDR1 SGHTA and CDR2 FQGNSA come from the germline V gene.

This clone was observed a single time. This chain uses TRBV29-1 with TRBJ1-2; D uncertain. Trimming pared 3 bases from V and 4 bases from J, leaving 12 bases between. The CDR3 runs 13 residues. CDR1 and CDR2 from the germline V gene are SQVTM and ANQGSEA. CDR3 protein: CSVDGGAVYGYTF. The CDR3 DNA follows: TGCAGCGTTGATGGCGGTGCTGTCTATGGCTACACCTTC.

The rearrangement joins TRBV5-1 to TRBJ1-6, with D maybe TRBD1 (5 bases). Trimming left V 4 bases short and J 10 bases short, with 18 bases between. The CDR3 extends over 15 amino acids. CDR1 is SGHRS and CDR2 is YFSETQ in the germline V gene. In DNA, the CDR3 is TGCGCCAGCAGCCCTCGGGGAGGGGCTGGGTCACCCCTCCACTTT. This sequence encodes CASSPRGGAGSPLHF.

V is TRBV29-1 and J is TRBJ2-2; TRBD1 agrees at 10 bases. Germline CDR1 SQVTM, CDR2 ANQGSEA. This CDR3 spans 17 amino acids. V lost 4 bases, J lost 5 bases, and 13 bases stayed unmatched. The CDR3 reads CSVVFAGQGVWTGELFF. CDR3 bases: TGCAGCGTTGTCTTTGCCGGACAGGGGGTATGGACCGGGGAGCTGTTTTTT.

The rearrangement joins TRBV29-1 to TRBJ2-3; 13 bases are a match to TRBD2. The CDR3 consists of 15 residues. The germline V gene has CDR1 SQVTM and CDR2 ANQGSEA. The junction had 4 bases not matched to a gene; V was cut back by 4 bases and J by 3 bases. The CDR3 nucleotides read TGCAGCGTTGTGGGACTAGCGGGACCAACAGATACGCAGTATTTT. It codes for CSVVGLAGPTDTQYF.

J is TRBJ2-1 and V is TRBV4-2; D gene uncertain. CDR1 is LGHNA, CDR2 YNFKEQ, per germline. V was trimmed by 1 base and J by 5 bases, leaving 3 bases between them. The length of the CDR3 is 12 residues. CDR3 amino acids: CASSQADNEQFF. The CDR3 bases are TGTGCCAGCAGCCAAGCGGACAATGAGCAGTTCTTC.

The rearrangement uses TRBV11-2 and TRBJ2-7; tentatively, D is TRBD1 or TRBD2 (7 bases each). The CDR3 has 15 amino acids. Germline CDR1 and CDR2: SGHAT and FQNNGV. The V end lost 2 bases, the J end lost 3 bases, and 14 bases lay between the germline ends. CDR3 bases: TGTGCCAGCAGCTTAATCCAGGGGGGGCTCTACGAGCAGTACTTC. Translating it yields CASSLIQGGLYEQYF.